A selection of T cell receptor beta chains follows, all from one sample in a study of blood T cell repertoires in COVID-19. Only in-frame clones appear in the TCRdb table, and some are missing; sequencing was by immunoSEQ multiplex PCR. The sample records approximately 240,000 clones, roughly nine tenths being singletons. Source material: PBMCs or T cells enriched from blood (not recorded which). These receptors all stem from a woman in her 30s with acute COVID-19. CDR3s include the opening cysteine and the closing phenylalanine or tryptophan. D genes are given only for firm matches. Only part of the rows carry a size: once, few, many, or a class if the clone is expanded.

cdr3_length clone_size d_call j_call v_call cdr3_aa cdr3_nt
15 - TRBD1 TRBJ2-7 TRBV5-4 CASSFGDRAPYEQYF TGTGCCAGCAGCTTTGGAGACAGGGCGCCCTACGAGCAGTACTTC
16 - - TRBJ2-3 TRBV9 CASSVLEGGITDTQYF TGTGCCAGCAGCGTACTCGAGGGGGGGATAACAGATACGCAGTATTTT
17 - TRBD2 TRBJ2-7 TRBV11-2 CASSLGGTSGNSYEQYF TGTGCCAGCAGCCTAGGGGGGACTAGCGGGAACTCCTACGAGCAGTACTTC
15 - TRBD2 TRBJ2-3 TRBV7-3 CASSLRRGDRDTQYF TGTGCCAGCAGCTTAAGGCGGGGGGACCGAGATACGCAGTATTTT
14 - - TRBJ1-2 TRBV9 CASSAVDIPYGYTF TGTGCCAGCAGCGCCGTCGACATACCCTATGGCTACACCTTC
15 - - TRBJ1-5 TRBV4-1 CASSQVFGGAQPQHF TGCGCCAGCAGCCAAGTCTTTGGGGGCGCTCAGCCCCAGCATTTT
15 - TRBD1 TRBJ2-2 TRBV6-5 CASSRGQGNTGELFF TGTGCCAGCAGTCGCGGACAGGGTAACACCGGGGAGCTGTTTTTT
16 - TRBD2 TRBJ2-2 TRBV5-4 CASSLGLAGDTGELFF TGTGCCAGCAGCCTCGGACTAGCGGGAGACACCGGGGAGCTGTTTTTT
16 once - TRBJ2-1 TRBV19 CASSIGGGSAYNEQFF TGTGCCAGTAGTATAGGAGGGGGTAGCGCCTACAATGAGCAGTTCTTC
18 - - TRBJ1-6 TRBV7-9 CASSLASSGSSYNSPLHF TGTGCCAGCAGCTTAGCCTCAAGTGGGAGCTCCTATAATTCACCCCTCCACTTT